Listed below are T cell receptor beta chains from one sample, sequenced in a study of blood T cell repertoires in COVID-19. Only in-frame clones appear in the TCRdb table, and some are missing; sequencing was by immunoSEQ multiplex PCR. The repertoire holds about 160,000 clones, 80% seen once, with about 3.4% in the top ten. Material for sequencing was PBMCs or T cells enriched from blood (not recorded which). The receptor set was obtained from a woman aged 55-69 years who had recovered from COVID-19. The CDR3 runs from the conserved cysteine through the conserved F or W. D genes are given only for firm matches. Not all rows give a size; the values are once, few, many and, for expanded clones, a class.

>TRBV9|TRBJ2-3|TRBD2|NA
CASSASGGAIDTQYF
TGTGCCAGCAGCGCTAGCGGGGGGGCTATAGATACGCAGTATTTT
>TRBV11-2|TRBJ1-4|NA|NA
CASSLDWGLNEKLFF
TGTGCCAGCAGCTTAGATTGGGGCCTTAATGAAAAACTGTTTTTT
>TRBV7-2|TRBJ1-2|NA|once
CASSPGNYGYTF
TGTGCCAGCAGCCCAGGGAACTATGGCTACACCTTC
>TRBV19|TRBJ2-7|TRBD2|NA
CASSIGGGGIGNYEQYF
TGTGCCAGTAGTATAGGCGGGGGGGGAATCGGTAACTACGAGCAGTACTTC
>TRBV11-3|TRBJ2-1|NA|NA
CASSLEAAEPYNEQFF
TGTGCCAGCAGCTTAGAAGCGGCTGAACCTTACAATGAGCAGTTCTTC
>TRBV27|TRBJ1-2|TRBD1|once
CASSLYTGGMGGYTF
TGTGCCAGCAGTTTATATACAGGGGGGATGGGTGGCTACACCTTC
>TRBV13|TRBJ1-3|NA|once
CASSLGVGAGNTIYF
TGTGCCAGCAGCTTAGGGGTGGGGGCCGGAAACACCATATATTTT
>TRBV6-6|TRBJ2-7|TRBD1|NA
CASSPSPGGVSDEQYF
TGTGCCAGCAGCCCAAGCCCAGGGGGCGTTAGCGACGAGCAGTACTTC
>TRBV14|TRBJ1-1|NA|NA
CASSHFQGLGSNTEAFF
TGTGCCAGCAGCCATTTCCAGGGACTTGGCTCAAACACTGAAGCTTTCTTT
>TRBV5-4|TRBJ2-3|TRBD2|once
CASSFRLAGTTDTQYF
TGTGCCAGCAGCTTTCGGCTAGCGGGGACCACAGATACGCAGTATTTT
>TRBV7-8|TRBJ2-1|NA|NA
CASSLGPRSNEQFF
TGTGCCAGCAGCTTAGGACCCCGGAGCAATGAGCAGTTCTTC
>TRBV29-1|TRBJ2-3|TRBD2|NA
CSVVFSGGATDTQYF
TGCAGCGTTGTCTTCAGCGGGGGAGCCACAGATACGCAGTATTTT
>TRBV27|TRBJ2-1|NA|NA
CASSDTSSYNEQFF
TGTGCCAGCAGTGATACAAGCTCCTACAATGAGCAGTTCTTC
>TRBV5-6|TRBJ1-2|NA|NA
CASSFGGSFTTYGYTF
TGTGCCAGCAGCTTCGGAGGCAGCTTCACTACCTATGGCTACACCTTC
>TRBV21-1|TRBJ2-7|NA|NA
CARYYEQYF
TGTGCCAGATACTACGAGCAGTACTTC
>TRBV3-1/TRBV3-2|TRBJ1-3|TRBD1|once
CASSQTVVADRGSGNTIYF
TGTGCCAGCAGCCAAACGGTCGTCGCGGACAGGGGCTCCGGAAACACCATATATTTT
>TRBV12-3/TRBV12-4|TRBJ2-2|NA|NA
CASSGPLPGELFF
TGTGCCAGCAGCGGTCCCCTTCCCGGGGAGCTGTTTTTT
>TRBV5-6|TRBJ2-7|TRBD1|NA
CASSSQGFEQYF
TGTGCCAGCAGCTCACAGGGGTTCGAGCAGTACTTC
>TRBV30|TRBJ1-2|NA|few
CAWSVQGFNYGYTF
TGTGCCTGGAGTGTACAGGGTTTTAACTATGGCTACACCTTC
>TRBV29-1|TRBJ2-2|TRBD2|NA
CSVDLAGYTGELFF
TGCAGCGTTGACCTAGCGGGGTACACCGGGGAGCTGTTTTTT
>TRBV6-5|TRBJ2-1|TRBD2|NA
CASSYGGGAGNEQFF
TGTGCCAGCAGTTACGGCGGGGGGGCGGGCAATGAGCAGTTCTTC
>TRBV7-2|TRBJ1-3|NA|NA
CASKELNSGNTIYF
TGTGCCAGCAAAGAACTTAACTCTGGAAACACCATATATTTT
>TRBV9|TRBJ1-1|NA|NA
CASSPILTEAFF
TGTGCCAGCAGCCCTATTCTCACTGAAGCTTTCTTT
>TRBV20-1|TRBJ2-7|TRBD1|NA
CSASRQGSYEQYF
TGCAGTGCTAGTCGACAGGGAAGCTACGAGCAGTACTTC
>TRBV2|TRBJ2-1|TRBD1|NA
CASSPVPDRGVYNEQFF
TGTGCCAGCAGCCCCGTTCCGGACAGGGGAGTCTACAATGAGCAGTTCTTC